This T cell receptor beta chain was identified during a study of blood T cell repertoires in COVID-19. A remark on this clone: This same CDR3 is encoded by further DNA sequences in the sample.

The method was immunoSEQ multiplex PCR; TCRdb's version includes in-frame clones alone and lacks a portion of them. The profile shows over 100,000 clones, about 85% of them singletons. The ends were cut back, 5 bases at V and 4 bases at J, with 17 bases in the middle. CDR3 length: 15 residues. In germline, CDR1 is SEHNR, CDR2 FQNEAQ (reference sequence). The sample comprised peripheral blood. This chain joins TRBV7-9 and TRBJ2-5; D ambiguous. This sequence originates from a man aged 50-59 years with active COVID-19. The CDR3 is CASSPKVRVGETQYF. The CDR3 region has the DNA TGTGCCAGCAGCCCGAAAGTCCGGGTGGGAGAGACCCAGTACTTC.